Sequencing of this T cell receptor (beta chain) was carried out in a study of OX40 agonist ivuxolimab in advanced cancers. Study results and limitations: Patients who responded partially at 0.1-3.0 mg/kg showed clonal expansion ranking among the lowest. At doses 0.1 to 3.0 mg/kg, CD4+ and CD8+ clones expanded.

Generated by immunoSEQ multiplex PCR, the TCRdb table keeps only in-frame clones and is missing some. The sample lists around 20,000 clones; less than 80% were seen once. Comment on this clone: Its antigen is currently unknown.

J was trimmed by 6 bases and V by 3 bases; bases with no gene match: 4. The length of the CDR3 is 14 residues. Germline CDR1 is LNHDA and CDR2 is SQIVND (reference sequence). This TCR was sampled from an adult with an advanced solid tumor such as melanoma, head and neck, liver or kidney cancer. This chain joins TRBV19 and TRBJ2-1, with TRBD1 matching over 8 bases. Sequenced material: CD4+ or CD8+ T cells sorted from blood, taken in a trial of the OX40 agonist ivuxolimab. The CDR3 DNA is TGTGCCAGTAGTATCGGGACAGGAGTCAATGAGCAGTTCTTC. Protein sequence: CASSIGTGVNEQFF.